This section outlines one TCR beta chain sequence together with its context. The same CDR3 arises from other DNA sequences in this sample as well. Only in-frame clones appear in the TCRdb table, and some are missing; sequencing was by immunoSEQ multiplex PCR. The sample has under 550,000 clones; about 95% are singletons. CDR1 and CDR2 from the germline V gene are SEHNR and FQNEAQ (reference sequence). The CDR3 length is 15 residues. The trim removed 2 bases at V and 0 bases at J, leaving 1 base unmatched. This specimen belongs to a study of shared clonotypes between healthy human individuals. Input material: naive CD4+ T cells sorted from blood. Subset of the sample: CD45RA+ positively selected. The receptor was isolated from a young woman in good health. The chain is built from TRBV7-9 and TRBJ2-1; 7 positions match TRBD2. CDR3 region: CASSLRGSSYNEQFF. The CDR3 DNA is TGTGCCAGCAGCTTACGCGGGAGCTCCTACAATGAGCAGTTCTTC.